This T cell receptor beta chain was identified in a study of T cell responses to AZD1222 COVID-19 vaccine. Findings and limits, study-wide: Seropositive status at baseline applied to only 5 to 7 AZD1222 recipients. Only after the peak T cell response were repertoires sampled. Compared with day 0, the breadth and depth of the Spike-specific TCR repertoire rose significantly after two doses of AZD1222.

The method was immunoSEQ multiplex PCR; TCRdb's version includes in-frame clones alone and lacks a portion of them. Of 80,000 or so clones in the sample, around 80% are singletons; the top ten hold roughly 29%. Per germline, CDR1 MNHNY and CDR2 SVGAGI (reference sequence). The CDR3 covers 15 residues. The V end lost 4 bases, the J end lost 7 bases, and 14 bases lay between the germline ends. Of note for this clone: What it binds is unknown.

The rearrangement links TRBV6-6 to TRBJ1-6; perhaps TRBD1 as D (5 bases). The sequence was obtained from an adult who received the MenACWY meningococcal vaccine as a control. Sample: peripheral blood, taken 28 days after the second dose of the MenACWY control vaccine. In DNA form, the CDR3 reads TGTGCCAGCAGTTGGAAGGGACGGGAAAATTCACCCCTCCACTTT. Its translation: CASSWKGRENSPLHF.